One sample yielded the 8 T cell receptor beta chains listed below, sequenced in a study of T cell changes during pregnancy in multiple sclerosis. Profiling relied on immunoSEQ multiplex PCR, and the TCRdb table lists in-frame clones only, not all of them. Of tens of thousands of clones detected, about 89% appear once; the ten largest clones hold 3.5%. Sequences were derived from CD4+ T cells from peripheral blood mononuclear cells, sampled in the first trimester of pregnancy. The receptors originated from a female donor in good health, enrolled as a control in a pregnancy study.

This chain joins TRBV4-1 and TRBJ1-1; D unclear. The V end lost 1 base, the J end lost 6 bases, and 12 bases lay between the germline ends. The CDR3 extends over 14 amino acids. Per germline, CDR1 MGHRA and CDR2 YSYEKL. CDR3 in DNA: TGCGCCAGCAGCCAAGTTCTAGTCAACTCTGAAGCTTTCTTT. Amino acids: CASSQVLVNSEAFF.

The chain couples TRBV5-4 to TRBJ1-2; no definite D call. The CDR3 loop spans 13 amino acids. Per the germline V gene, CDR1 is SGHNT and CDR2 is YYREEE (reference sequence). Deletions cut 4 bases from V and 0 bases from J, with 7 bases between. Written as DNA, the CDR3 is TGTGCCAGCAGCAAGTCAGCTAACTATGGCTACACCTTC. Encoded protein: CASSKSANYGYTF. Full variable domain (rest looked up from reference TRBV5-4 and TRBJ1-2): ETGVTQSPTHLIKTRGQQVTLRCSSQSGHNTVSWYQQALGQGPQFIFQYYREEENGRGNFPPRFSGLQFPNYSSELNVNALELDDSALYLCASSKSANYGYTFGSGTRLTVV.

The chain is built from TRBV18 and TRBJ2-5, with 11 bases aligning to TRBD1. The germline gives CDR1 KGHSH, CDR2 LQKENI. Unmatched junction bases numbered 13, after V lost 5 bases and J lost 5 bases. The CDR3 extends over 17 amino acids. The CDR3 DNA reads TGTGCCAGCTCATCCCTGCCGGGACAGGGGGGACCCGAGACCCAGTACTTC. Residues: CASSSLPGQGGPETQYF.

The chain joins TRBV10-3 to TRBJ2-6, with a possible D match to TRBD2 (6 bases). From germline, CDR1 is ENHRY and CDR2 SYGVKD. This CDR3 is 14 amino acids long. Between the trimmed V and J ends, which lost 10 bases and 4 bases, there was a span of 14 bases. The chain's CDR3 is CATYGGEGANVLTF. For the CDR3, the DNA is TGTGCCACCTACGGGGGAGAAGGGGCCAACGTCCTGACTTTC.

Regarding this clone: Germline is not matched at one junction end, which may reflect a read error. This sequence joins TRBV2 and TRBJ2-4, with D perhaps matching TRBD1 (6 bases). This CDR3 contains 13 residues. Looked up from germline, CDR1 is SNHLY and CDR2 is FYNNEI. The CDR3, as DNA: TGTGCCAGCAGTGAAAAGCGTCAGGGGAGATTGGACTTC. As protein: CASSEKRQGRLDF.

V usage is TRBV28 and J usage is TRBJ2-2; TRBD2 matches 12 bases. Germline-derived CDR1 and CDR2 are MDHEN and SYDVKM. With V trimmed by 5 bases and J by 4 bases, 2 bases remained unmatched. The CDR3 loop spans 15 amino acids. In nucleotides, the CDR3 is TGTGCCAGCAGTGGGGGACTAGCGGGCACCGGGGAGCTGTTTTTT. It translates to CASSGGLAGTGELFF.

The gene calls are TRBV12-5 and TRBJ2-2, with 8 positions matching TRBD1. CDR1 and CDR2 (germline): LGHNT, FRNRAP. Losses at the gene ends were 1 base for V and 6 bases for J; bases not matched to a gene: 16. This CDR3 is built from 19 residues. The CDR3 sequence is CASGLGTGMRGPGPGELFF. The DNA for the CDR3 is TGTGCTAGTGGTTTGGGGACAGGGATGAGAGGGCCGGGGCCCGGGGAGCTGTTTTTT.

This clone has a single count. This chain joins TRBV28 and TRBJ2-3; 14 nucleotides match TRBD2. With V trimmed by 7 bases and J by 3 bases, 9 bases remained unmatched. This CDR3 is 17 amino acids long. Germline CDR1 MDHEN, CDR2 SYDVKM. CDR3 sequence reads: CASTPSGLAGVTDTQYF. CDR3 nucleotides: TGTGCCAGCACCCCCTCGGGACTAGCGGGAGTGACAGATACGCAGTATTTT.